This T cell receptor (beta chain) derives from a study of read filtering for tumor transcriptome and immune sequencing. About the study: Whole-transcriptome libraries were prepared after DNase treatment. TCR-mapped reads were about 3.5 to 11 million with IR-seq versus 85 to 1273 with RNA-seq. Study-wide points: Without single-read clonotypes, shared clonotype proportions correlated more between IR-seq and RNA-seq. Sorted CD138-negative bone marrow cells were not purified T cells.

Germline V gene sequence: CDR1 KGHSH, CDR2 LQKENI. The J segment lost 9 bases and the V segment lost 3 bases, leaving 10 bases of the junction unmatched. There are 14 residues in the CDR3. From approximately 430 ng of RNA, a library with molecular barcoded alpha/delta and beta/gamma adaptors was made. TCRdb passed the reads through MiXCR, listing each CDR3 protein once. The sample lists more than 45,000 distinct CDR3 sequences; roughly a fifth were seen once. To note about this clonotype: The antigen remains unidentified.

The sequencing input was a population of CD138-negative cells sorted from bone marrow. The chain employs TRBV18 and TRBJ1-2; 7 positions match TRBD1. The clonotype comes from a donor at least 40 years old with multiple myeloma. The CDR3: CASSPDRSPGSYTF. CDR3 DNA: TGTGCCAGCTCACCGGACAGGAGTCCGGGGAGCTACACCTTC. The full variable domain, in which reference TRBV18 and TRBJ1-2 provide the parts outside the CDR3, is NAGVMQNPRHLVRRRGQEARLRCSPMKGHSHVYWYRQLPEEGLKFMVYLQKENIIDESGMPKERFSAEFPKEGPSILRIQQVVRGDSAAYFCASSPDRSPGSYTFGSGTRLTVV.